A single sample is the source of the 18 T cell receptor beta chains below, sequenced in a study of blood T cell repertoires in COVID-19. Data came from immunoSEQ multiplex PCR; TCRdb stores just in-frame clones and leaves some out. This sample has around 150,000 clones, with more than 65% found just once. The specimen sequenced was PBMCs or T cells enriched from blood (not recorded which). These receptors were collected from a man in his fifties or sixties who had recovered from COVID-19.

This clone was seen more than once but under ten times. The V gene is TRBV9, the J gene TRBJ2-7, with TRBD2 as a possible D gene (5 bases). This CDR3 comprises 12 residues. In germline, CDR1 is SGDLS, CDR2 YYNGEE. Trimming shortened V by 0 bases and J by 6 bases, and 7 bases separated the two germline ends. CDR3 sequence (DNA): TGTGCCAGCAGCGTAGACGGAGGCGAGCAGTACTTC. It codes for CASSVDGGEQYF.

In this sample, this clone turned up once. The V and J genes are TRBV5-5 and TRBJ2-1, with D perhaps matching TRBD2 (6 bases). Germline CDR1 and CDR2: SGHKS and YYEKEE (reference sequence). Deletions cut 0 bases from V and 5 bases from J, with 15 bases between. The CDR3 loop spans 16 amino acids. CDR3 residues: CASSLGLVRRDNEQFF. The CDR3 DNA sequence: TGTGCCAGCAGCTTGGGGTTGGTGAGGAGGGACAATGAGCAGTTCTTC. Full variable domain (missing parts from reference TRBV5-5 and TRBJ2-1): DAGVTQSPTHLIKTRGQQVTLRCSPISGHKSVSWYQQVLGQGPQFIFQYYEKEERGRGNFPDRFSARQFPNYSSELNVNALLLGDSALYLCASSLGLVRRDNEQFFGPGTRLTVL.

V and J are TRBV2 and TRBJ2-7, with 7 bases aligning to TRBD1. Germline V lookup: CDR1 SNHLY, CDR2 FYNNEI. V lost 0 bases, J lost 5 bases, and 7 bases stayed unmatched. The CDR3 spans 15 residues. In nucleotides, the CDR3 is TGTGCCAGCAGTGAAGCGCAGGGACAGCTTAACGAGCAGTACTTC. This encodes CASSEAQGQLNEQYF.

The chain is built from TRBV6-5 and TRBJ2-3; a weak D match, TRBD2 (6 bases). The CDR3 has 14 residues. V was clipped by 10 bases and J by 5 bases, with 19 bases between them. In germline, CDR1 is MNHEY, CDR2 SVGAGI. The CDR3 sequence is CATQDYSKRDTQYF. The CDR3, as DNA: TGTGCCACCCAGGACTATTCAAAAAGAGATACGCAGTATTTT.

The rearrangement links TRBV24-1 to TRBJ1-2; D ambiguous. The V gene lost 0 bases and the J gene lost 3 bases, with 7 bases spanning the gap. Looked up from germline, CDR1 is KGHDR and CDR2 is SFDVKD. The CDR3 sequence is 14 residues long. DNA for the CDR3: TGTGCCACCAGTGATTTGGAGGTGGACTATGGCTACACCTTC. Encoded protein: CATSDLEVDYGYTF.

This clone has just one count. V gene TRBV7-8 combines with J gene TRBJ1-1; no definite D call. This CDR3 contains 16 residues. V lost 2 bases and J 4 bases, leaving 17 bases between the germline ends. Germline CDR1 is SGHVS and CDR2 is FQNEAQ. CDR3 nucleotides: TGTGCCAGCAGCTTAATCAGGACGAAGGGAGGCACTGAAGCTTTCTTT. The encoded protein is CASSLIRTKGGTEAFF.

The chain combines TRBV5-4 with TRBJ2-3, with 9 positions matching TRBD2. The trim removed 4 bases at V and 2 bases at J, leaving 5 bases unmatched. The V gene's germline CDR1 is SGHNT and CDR2 YYREEE (reference sequence). The CDR3 totals 15 residues. The CDR3 bases are TGTGCCAGCAGCGCGACTAGCGGAATCACAGATACGCAGTATTTT. It translates to CASSATSGITDTQYF.

V gene TRBV18 combines with J gene TRBJ1-5; 9 nucleotides align to TRBD1. CDR1 KGHSH and CDR2 LQKENI come from the germline V gene. The J segment lost 0 bases and the V segment lost 2 bases, leaving 11 bases of the junction unmatched. The CDR3 is 19 amino acids. The CDR3 region has the DNA TGTGCCAGCTCACCAGATTCCCGGGACAGGGTCATTAGCAATCAGCCCCAGCATTTT. Amino acid sequence: CASSPDSRDRVISNQPQHF.

This chain connects TRBV18 to TRBJ1-1; 7 bases are a match to TRBD1. The CDR3 has 16 residues. The germline gives CDR1 KGHSH, CDR2 LQKENI. After removal of 1 base from V and 2 bases from J, the junction contained 7 bases not matched to a gene. The CDR3 sequence: CASSPLRRDSNTEAFF. CDR3 DNA sequence: TGTGCCAGCTCACCACTGAGGCGGGACAGTAACACTGAAGCTTTCTTT.

Only one count was recorded for this clone. The chain carries TRBV5-1 and TRBJ1-1; D is ambiguous. This CDR3 comprises 14 residues. The germline V gene encodes CDR1 SGHRS and CDR2 YFSETQ. The V and J ends lost 0 bases and 1 base respectively, with 7 bases between them. The CDR3 loop is CASSLGLSNTEAFF. The CDR3 region has the DNA TGCGCCAGCAGCTTGGGACTCTCGAACACTGAAGCTTTCTTT.

The genes are TRBV7-9 and TRBJ1-2; TRBD1 agrees at 8 bases. The CDR3 has 14 amino acids. The junction had 6 bases not matched to a gene; V was cut back by 1 base and J by 8 bases. Germline loops: CDR1 SEHNR, CDR2 FQNEAQ (reference sequence). CDR3 DNA: TGTGCCAGCAGCTTAGTTCAGGGGGCGCAGGGCTACACCTTC. It specifies CASSLVQGAQGYTF.

This clone showed up just a few times. The chain employs TRBV5-6 and TRBJ2-7; 7 positions agree with TRBD2. Per germline, CDR1 SGHDT and CDR2 YYEEEE. Trimming cost V 4 bases and J 5 bases; bases outside gene matches: 9. The CDR3 loop spans 14 amino acids. The CDR3 bases are TGTGCCAGCAGCCACGTGGCGGGAGCGGACGAGCAGTACTTC. It specifies CASSHVAGADEQYF.

V and J are TRBV19 and TRBJ1-1; TRBD1 agrees at 10 bases. Germline-derived CDR1 and CDR2 are LNHDA and SQIVND (reference sequence). Trimming cost V 7 bases and J 4 bases; bases outside gene matches: 9. The CDR3 length is 15 residues. The CDR3 spells CASTARTGGGTEAFF. In DNA form, the CDR3 reads TGTGCCAGTACCGCGAGGACAGGGGGTGGCACTGAAGCTTTCTTT. Full variable domain (missing parts from reference TRBV19 and TRBJ1-1): DGGITQSPKYLFRKEGQNVTLSCEQNLNHDAMYWYRQDPGQGLRLIYYSQIVNDFQKGDIAEGYSVSREKKESFPLTVTSAQKNPTAFYLCASTARTGGGTEAFFGQGTRLTVV.

CDR3 sequence: CASSTPGQVYSPLHF. CDR3 nucleotide sequence: TGTGCCAGCAGTACCCCGGGACAGGTCTATTCACCCCTCCACTTT. V is TRBV28 and J is TRBJ1-6, with 8 bases aligning to TRBD1. CDR1 MDHEN and CDR2 SYDVKM come from the germline V gene. CDR3 length equals 15 residues. The V and J ends lost 5 bases and 8 bases, in that order; junction bases with no gene match: 8. Combining the CDR3 with reference TRBV28 and TRBJ1-6 gives the whole variable domain DVKVTQSSRYLVKRTGEKVFLECVQDMDHENMFWYRQDPGLGLRLIYFSYDVKMKEKGDIPEGYSVSREKKERFSLILESASTNQTSMYLCASSTPGQVYSPLHFGNGTRLTVT.

The chain joins TRBV7-9 to TRBJ1-5; D not resolved. Trimming stripped 1 base from V and 5 bases from J, with 6 bases between. This CDR3 comprises 13 residues. In germline, CDR1 is SEHNR, CDR2 FQNEAQ (reference sequence). The CDR3 DNA sequence: TGTGCCAGCAGCTTAGGCGGGGATCAGCCCCAGCATTTT. Translated, it gives CASSLGGDQPQHF. The full variable domain, completed using reference TRBV7-9 and TRBJ1-5, is DTGVSQNPRHKITKRGQNVTFRCDPISEHNRLYWYRQTLGQGPEFLTYFQNEAQLEKSRLLSDRFSAERPKGSFSTLEIQRTEQGDSAMYLCASSLGGDQPQHFGDGTRLSIL.

The chain joins TRBV6-5 to TRBJ2-7, with D possibly being TRBD1 (8 bases). The CDR3 length is 15 residues. The germline V gene has CDR1 MNHEY and CDR2 SVGAGI. V was pared by 4 bases and J by 7 bases, with 20 bases between. CDR3 sequence (DNA): TGTGCCAGCAGTTCAACAGGGGGGGCCTATGAAGAGCAGTACTTC. Protein: CASSSTGGAYEEQYF.

The chain is built from TRBV28 and TRBJ2-7; 8 bases are shared with TRBD2. V dropped 2 bases and J dropped 2; count of bases not matched to a gene: 8. The length of the CDR3 is 16 residues. CDR1 and CDR2 from the germline V gene are MDHEN and SYDVKM. In DNA form, the CDR3 reads TGTGCCAGCAGTTTAGAAGGCAGCGGGAGAACCTACGAGCAGTACTTC. Amino acids: CASSLEGSGRTYEQYF.

The chain links TRBV5-1 to TRBJ2-7; tentatively, D is TRBD1 (6 bases). The V end was cut by 3 bases, the J end by 4 bases, with 11 bases between. There are 13 residues in the CDR3. CDR1 SGHRS and CDR2 YFSETQ come from the germline V gene. The CDR3 DNA is TGCGCCAGCAGCTGGCTCCAGGGGTACGAGCAGTACTTC. It is translated as CASSWLQGYEQYF.